Given below is one T cell receptor beta chain in context. As originally analysed: Scientists estimated how many nucleated cells there were by amplifying reference gene primers. Some clones are missing from TCRdb's copy, which holds only in-frame ones; the method was immunoSEQ multiplex PCR. D and trimming come from the DNA, and the V and J calls and clone size come from that table. The data contain over 250,000 clones, over 80% of them seen just once; the ten biggest clones take up 8.9%. This specimen comes from a study of blood T cell repertoires in COVID-19. Across the whole study: From the United States, Italy and Spain came samples of acute and convalescent COVID-19.

The source is a woman younger than 30 who had recovered from COVID-19. Sequenced material: PBMCs or T cells enriched from blood (not recorded which).

Written as DNA, the CDR3 is TGTGCCAGCAGCTTTCTATTCAGGGAAGCTTACAATGAGCAGTTCTTC. Its protein is CASSFLFREAYNEQFF. This sequence joins TRBV7-6 and TRBJ2-1, with D possibly TRBD1 on 5 matching bases. The V end was cut by 3 bases, the J end by 4 bases, with 16 bases between. Germline CDR1 and CDR2: SGHVS and FNYEAQ. CDR3 length: 16 amino acids.